This TCR beta chain emerged from a study of chronic HIV infection and antiretroviral therapy (dated by TCRdb to 2014 to 2015). The library was generated by 5' RACE. Sequencing relied on an Illumina MiSeq. TCRdb reran the public reads through fastp at Q25 and MiXCR, keeping productive beta chains. CDR3 protein duplicates are merged, each entry listing the most common genes and DNA. This sample is represented by 40,000 to 50,000 distinct CDR3 sequences; approximately 19% of them were singletons. The ten biggest clones cover 2.8% of the sample. With regard to this clonotype: Its antigen target is currently unknown. Base qualities are not provided; no much larger clone lies one nucleotide away.

The CDR3 holds 13 amino acids from the cysteine to the phenylalanine. The sequence is cut down to CDR3 DNA, 39 bases in frame from base 1. V is reduced by 1 base and J by 7 bases, leaving a spacing of 11 bases between them. As encoded in the germline V gene, CDR1 is SGHRS while CDR2 is YFSETQ. The chain links TRBV5-1 with TRBJ1-1; no D gene can be assigned with confidence. This TCR came from an adult who had HIV and had not received antiretroviral therapy, or was an uninfected healthy control (not recorded which). Sequenced: peripheral blood. DNA sequence: TGCGCCAGCAGCTTGCACAGCTCCGATGAAGCTTTCTTT. Its amino acids are CASSLHSSDEAFF.